The T cell receptor beta chain described here comes from a study of shared clonotypes between healthy human individuals. The germline gives CDR1 MNHNY, CDR2 SVGAGI (reference sequence). This CDR3 has 15 residues. The V and J ends lost 3 bases and 2 bases, in that order; junction bases with no gene match: 4. The study, taken as a whole, reports: With few donors, the genetic and exposure-history diversity represented was limited.

Generated by immunoSEQ multiplex PCR, the TCRdb table keeps only in-frame clones and is missing some. Seen here are 1.5 million to 1.9 million clones, approximately 98% observed once, and the top ten hold roughly 0.45%. Concerning this clone: Its antigen remains unknown.

CD4+ cells underwent separation, giving CD45RA+ naive and CD45RA-negative memory subsets. The chain recombines TRBV6-6 with TRBJ1-5, with 7 bases identical to TRBD1. Sample: naive CD4+ T cells sorted from blood. Subset here: CD45RA+ positively selected. The TCR sequence derives from a man in his thirties or forties in good health. The CDR3 here is CASSYTRGGNQPQHF. The DNA of the CDR3 is TGTGCCAGCAGTTATACCAGGGGGGGCAATCAGCCCCAGCATTTT.